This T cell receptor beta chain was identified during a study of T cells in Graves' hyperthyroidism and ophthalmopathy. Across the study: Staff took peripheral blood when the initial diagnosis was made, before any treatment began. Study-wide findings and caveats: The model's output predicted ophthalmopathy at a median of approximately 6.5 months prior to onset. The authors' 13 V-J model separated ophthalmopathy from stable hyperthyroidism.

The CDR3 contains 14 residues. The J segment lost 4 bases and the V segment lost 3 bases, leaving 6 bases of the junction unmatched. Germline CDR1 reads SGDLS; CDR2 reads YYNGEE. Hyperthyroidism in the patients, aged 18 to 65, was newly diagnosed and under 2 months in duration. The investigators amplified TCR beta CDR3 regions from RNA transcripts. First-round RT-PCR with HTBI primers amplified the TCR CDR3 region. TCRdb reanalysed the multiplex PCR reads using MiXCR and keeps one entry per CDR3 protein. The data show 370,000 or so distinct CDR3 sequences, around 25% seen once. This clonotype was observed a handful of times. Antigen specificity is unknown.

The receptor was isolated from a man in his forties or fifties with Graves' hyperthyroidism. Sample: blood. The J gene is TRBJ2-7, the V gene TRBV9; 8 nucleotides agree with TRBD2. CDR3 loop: CASSAGLAVYEQYF. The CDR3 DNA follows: TGTGCCAGCAGCGCCGGACTAGCAGTGTACGAGCAGTACTTC.